These 21 T cell receptor beta chains were sequenced from one sample in a study of CD8 T cells in Susac syndrome. RNA was extracted with the RNeasy kit, and a quantity of 0.5 to 1 ug was reverse transcribed using random hexamers. TCRdb independently ran MiXCR on the immunoSEQ multiplex PCR reads; one entry per CDR3 protein. The sample has roughly 120,000 distinct CDR3 sequences; about 92% are singletons. The sequenced sample consisted of CD4+ T cells from PBMCs. The receptors shown here come from a human donor with multiple sclerosis.

The chain combines TRBV9 with TRBJ2-6; 7 bases map to TRBD1. There are 16 residues in the CDR3. Per the germline V gene, CDR1 is SGDLS and CDR2 is YYNGEE. V was pared by 2 bases and J by 2 bases, with 4 bases of the junction left unmatched. CDR3 nucleotide sequence: TGTGCCAGCAGCGTCCGAGGGGGCGCTGGGGCCAACGTCCTGACTTTC. Its translation: CASSVRGGAGANVLTF.

The J gene is TRBJ2-7, the V gene TRBV4-3; 7 bases match TRBD2. This CDR3 spans 15 amino acids. V lost 2 bases and J lost 4; bases outside the gene matches: 8. Germline lookup yields CDR1 LGHNA and CDR2 YSLEER. CDR3 amino acids: CASSQRVGEGYEQYF. CDR3 nucleotides: TGCGCCAGCAGCCAACGTGTAGGGGAGGGGTACGAGCAGTACTTC.

The rearrangement uses TRBV10-3 and TRBJ2-6; 11 bases are a match to TRBD1. V lost 6 bases and J lost 4; bases outside the gene matches: 14. The length of the CDR3 is 19 residues. Per germline, CDR1 ENHRY and CDR2 SYGVKD. The DNA for the CDR3 is TGTGCCATCAGCCGGACAGGGGGCGCCGGAGTCTCCGGGGCCAACGTCCTGACTTTC. Its protein is CAISRTGGAGVSGANVLTF.

The rearrangement uses TRBV24-1 and TRBJ1-2; no clear D. V was pared by 5 bases and J by 11 bases, with 14 bases between. The CDR3 has 12 amino acids. The germline gives CDR1 KGHDR, CDR2 SFDVKD. For the CDR3, the DNA is TGTGCCACCAGTGCCACGAAATCGGTGTACACCTTC. Translating it yields CATSATKSVYTF.

The chain is built from TRBV7-9 and TRBJ1-5, with TRBD1 matching 7 bases. The germline V gene encodes CDR1 SEHNR and CDR2 FQNEAQ (reference sequence). There are 14 residues in the CDR3. With V trimmed by 3 bases and J by 3 bases, 2 bases remained unmatched. CDR3 sequence reads: CASSLGTDNQPQHF. In DNA form, the CDR3 reads TGTGCCAGCAGCTTGGGGACAGACAATCAGCCCCAGCATTTT.

The chain joins TRBV7-2 to TRBJ1-2, with a weak D call TRBD1 (6 bases). This CDR3 spans 16 amino acids. V was cut by 0 bases and J by 0 bases, with 11 bases left in between. Germline V lookup: CDR1 SGHTA, CDR2 FQGNSA. CDR3 sequence: CASSLAQGRTNYGYTF. The CDR3 DNA reads TGTGCCAGCAGCTTAGCGCAGGGGAGAACTAACTATGGCTACACCTTC.

This clonotype was detected only once. V is TRBV12-3 or TRBV12-4 and J is TRBJ1-5; D is perhaps TRBD1 (5 bases). The CDR3 loop spans 15 amino acids. V was cut by 0 bases and J by 7 bases, with 13 bases left in between. This CDR3 reads CASSLAGRVDQPQHF. DNA of the CDR3: TGTGCCAGCAGTTTAGCGGGCAGGGTAGACCAGCCCCAGCATTTT.

This chain links TRBV7-9 with TRBJ2-5, with a weak D call TRBD1 (7 bases). This CDR3 is built from 13 residues. Germline CDR1 SEHNR, CDR2 FQNEAQ (reference sequence). V shed 5 bases and J shed 5 bases, with 12 bases lying between them. The CDR3 bases are TGTGCCAGCAGCCAATCAGGGGGGGAGACCCAGTACTTC. The encoded protein is CASSQSGGETQYF.

V and J are TRBV30 and TRBJ1-2, with D tentatively TRBD1 (5 bases). Germline CDR1 is GTSNPN and CDR2 is SVGIG (reference sequence). V dropped 1 base and J dropped 2 bases, with 8 bases sitting between them. The CDR3 contains 13 residues. The CDR3 reads CAWSARENYGYTF. In nucleotides, the CDR3 is TGTGCCTGGAGTGCCAGGGAAAACTATGGCTACACCTTC.

V is TRBV29-1 and J is TRBJ1-2; D perhaps matches TRBD1 (5 bases). The length of the CDR3 is 14 residues. The germline gives CDR1 SQVTM, CDR2 ANQGSEA. Trimming took 7 bases from V and 5 from J, leaving 20 bases between them. CDR3 residues: CSGGSGSGLYGYTF. DNA of the CDR3: TGCAGCGGTGGGTCAGGGAGCGGATTGTATGGCTACACCTTC.

The chain has TRBV29-1 and TRBJ2-1; the D is unclear. In germline, CDR1 is SQVTM, CDR2 ANQGSEA. V gave up 2 bases and J gave up 4 bases, with 3 bases separating them. This CDR3 has 11 amino acids. The CDR3 DNA is TGCAGCGTTGAACGGTACAATGAGCAGTTCTTC. It is translated as CSVERYNEQFF.

This chain joins TRBV5-6 and TRBJ1-1, with TRBD1 matching over 12 bases. This CDR3 region has 15 residues. J gave up 8 bases and V 5 bases, and 10 bases lay outside the gene matches. Germline loops: CDR1 SGHDT, CDR2 YYEEEE. As DNA, the CDR3 is TGTGCCAGCAGGGGGACAGGGGGCCGTGGGCCGGAAGCTTTCTTT. Amino acid sequence: CASRGTGGRGPEAFF. Full variable domain (remainder filled in from reference TRBV5-6 and TRBJ1-1): DAGVTQSPTHLIKTRGQQVTLRCSPKSGHDTVSWYQQALGQGPQFIFQYYEEEERQRGNFPDRFSGHQFPNYSSELNVNALLLGDSALYLCASRGTGGRGPEAFFGQGTRLTVV.

This chain links TRBV5-4 with TRBJ2-7; no firm D call. Germline V gene sequence: CDR1 SGHNT, CDR2 YYREEE (reference sequence). V gave up 3 bases and J gave up 5 bases, with 15 bases separating them. This CDR3 contains 14 residues. CDR3 protein: CASSWEKATDEQYF. The CDR3 region has the DNA TGTGCCAGCAGCTGGGAAAAGGCGACGGACGAGCAGTACTTC.

The chain combines TRBV29-1 with TRBJ2-2, with D tentatively TRBD1 (6 bases). Germline CDR1 SQVTM, CDR2 ANQGSEA. The length of the CDR3 is 12 residues. As DNA, the CDR3 is TGCAACGAAAGGACAGAGTCCGGGGAGCTGTTTTTT. Translation gives CNERTESGELFF.

V gene TRBV5-4 combines with J gene TRBJ2-5; 16 bases fit TRBD2. V lost 5 bases to trimming and J lost 5 bases; unmatched junction nucleotides: 9. Germline CDR1 SGHNT, CDR2 YYREEE (reference sequence). CDR3 length: 17 amino acids. CDR3 protein: CASRDGTSGGAYETQYF. The CDR3 DNA reads TGTGCCAGCAGGGATGGGACTAGCGGGGGGGCCTATGAGACCCAGTACTTC.

The chain recombines TRBV4-1 with TRBJ2-1; D is uncertain. Trimming removed 0 bases from V and 4 bases from J, with 22 bases in between. Germline CDR1 MGHRA, CDR2 YSYEKL. The CDR3 length is 19 residues. The CDR3 is CASSQDLFGFAAGYNEQFF. For the CDR3, the DNA is TGCGCCAGCAGCCAAGATTTATTCGGATTCGCCGCAGGATACAATGAGCAGTTCTTC.

The V gene is TRBV6-1, the J gene TRBJ1-2; D not certain. CDR1 is MNHNS and CDR2 is SASEGT in the germline V gene. The CDR3 has 11 amino acids. Trimming shortened V by 6 bases and J by 5 bases, and 7 bases separated the two germline ends. The CDR3 DNA sequence: TGTGCCAGCAGGACGGGGTATGGCTACACCTTC. Translation gives CASRTGYGYTF.

The chain recombines TRBV2 with TRBJ1-2; the D gene is possibly TRBD1 (6 bases). Germline loops: CDR1 SNHLY, CDR2 FYNNEI. V was clipped by 4 bases and J by 0 bases, with 12 bases between them. The CDR3 is made up of 15 amino acids. CDR3 protein: CASSGGAVANYGYTF. The CDR3, as DNA: TGTGCCAGCAGTGGGGGGGCAGTGGCTAACTATGGCTACACCTTC.

The V call is TRBV11-2, the J call TRBJ2-1; 10 bases are shared with TRBD1. From germline, CDR1 is SGHAT and CDR2 FQNNGV. This CDR3 is built from 15 residues. Trimming at V came to 4 bases and at J to 5 bases, leaving 5 bases not matched to a gene. The CDR3 sequence: CASSSRTGGNNEQFF. CDR3 nucleotide sequence: TGTGCCAGCAGCTCCCGGACAGGGGGGAACAATGAGCAGTTCTTC.

This chain joins TRBV29-1 and TRBJ1-1, with D unresolved. V lost 2 bases to trimming and J lost 7 bases, with 11 bases between them. This CDR3 is built from 12 residues. The germline CDR1 and CDR2 sequences are SQVTM and ANQGSEA. DNA of the CDR3: TGCAGCGTTGAACTATGGACGGTTGAAGCTTTCTTT. Residues: CSVELWTVEAFF.

The chain carries TRBV6-2 or TRBV6-3 and TRBJ1-1; D unresolved. There are 14 residues in the CDR3. Trimming took 5 bases from V and 0 from J, leaving 10 bases between them. The germline V gene encodes CDR1 MNHEY and CDR2 SVGEGT. This chain's CDR3 is CASSPGGLNTEAFF. CDR3 nucleotide sequence: TGTGCCAGCAGTCCCGGCGGTCTGAACACTGAAGCTTTCTTT.